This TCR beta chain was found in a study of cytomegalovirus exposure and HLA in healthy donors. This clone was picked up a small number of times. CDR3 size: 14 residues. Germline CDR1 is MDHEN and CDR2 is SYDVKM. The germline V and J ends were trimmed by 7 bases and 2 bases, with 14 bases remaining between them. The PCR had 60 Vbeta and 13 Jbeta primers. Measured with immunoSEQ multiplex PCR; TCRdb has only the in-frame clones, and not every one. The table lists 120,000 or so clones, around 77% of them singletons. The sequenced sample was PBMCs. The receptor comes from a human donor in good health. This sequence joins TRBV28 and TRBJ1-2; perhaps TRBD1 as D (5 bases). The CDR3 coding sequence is TGTGCCAGCACCCGACAGTTCATAAACTATGGCTACACCTTC. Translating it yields CASTRQFINYGYTF.